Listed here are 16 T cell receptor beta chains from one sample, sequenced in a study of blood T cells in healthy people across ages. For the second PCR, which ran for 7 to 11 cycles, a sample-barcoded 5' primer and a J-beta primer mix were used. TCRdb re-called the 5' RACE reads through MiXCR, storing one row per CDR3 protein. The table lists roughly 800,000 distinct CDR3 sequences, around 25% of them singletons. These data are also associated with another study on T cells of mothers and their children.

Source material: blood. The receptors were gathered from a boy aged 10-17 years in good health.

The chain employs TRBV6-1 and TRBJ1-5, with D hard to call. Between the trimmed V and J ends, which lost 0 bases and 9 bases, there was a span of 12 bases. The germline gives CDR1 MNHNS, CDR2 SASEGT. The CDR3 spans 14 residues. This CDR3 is CASSEAQETRPQHF. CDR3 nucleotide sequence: TGTGCCAGCAGTGAAGCGCAGGAGACAAGGCCCCAGCATTTT.

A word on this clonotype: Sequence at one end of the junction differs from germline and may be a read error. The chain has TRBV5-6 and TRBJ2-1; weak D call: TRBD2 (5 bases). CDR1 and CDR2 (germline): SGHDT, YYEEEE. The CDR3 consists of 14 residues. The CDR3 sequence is CASEAASSCNEQFF. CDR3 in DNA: TGTGCCAGCGAAGCGGCGAGCTCCTGCAATGAGCAGTTCTTC. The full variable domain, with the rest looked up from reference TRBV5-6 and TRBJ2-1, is DAGVTQSPTHLIKTRGQQVTLRCSPKSGHDTVSWYQQALGQGPQFIFQYYEEEERQRGNFPDRFSGHQFPNYSSELNVNALLLGDSALYLCASEAASSCNEQFFGPGTRLTVL.

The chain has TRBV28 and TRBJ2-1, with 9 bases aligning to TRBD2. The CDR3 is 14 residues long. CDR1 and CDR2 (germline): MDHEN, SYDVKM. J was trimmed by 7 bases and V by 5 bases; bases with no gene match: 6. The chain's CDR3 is CASSVSGSKNEQFF. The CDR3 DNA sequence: TGTGCCAGCAGTGTTAGCGGGAGTAAAAATGAGCAGTTCTTC.

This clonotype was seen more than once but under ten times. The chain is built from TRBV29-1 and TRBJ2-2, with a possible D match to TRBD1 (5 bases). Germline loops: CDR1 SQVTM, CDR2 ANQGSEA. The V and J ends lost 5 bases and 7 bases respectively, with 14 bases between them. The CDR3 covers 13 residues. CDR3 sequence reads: CSVHRQPGGELFF. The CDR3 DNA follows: TGCAGCGTTCACAGACAGCCGGGCGGGGAGCTGTTTTTT.

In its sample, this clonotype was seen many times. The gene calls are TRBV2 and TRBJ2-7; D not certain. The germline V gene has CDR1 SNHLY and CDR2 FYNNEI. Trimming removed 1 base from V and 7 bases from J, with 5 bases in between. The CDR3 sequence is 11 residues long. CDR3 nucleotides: TGTGCCAGCAGTGAAGGGCGGGAGCAGTACTTC. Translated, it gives CASSEGREQYF.

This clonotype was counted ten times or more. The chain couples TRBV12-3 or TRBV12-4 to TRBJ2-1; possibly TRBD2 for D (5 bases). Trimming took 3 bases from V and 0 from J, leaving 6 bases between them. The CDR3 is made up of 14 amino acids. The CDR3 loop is CASSFAGSYNEQFF. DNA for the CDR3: TGTGCCAGCAGTTTTGCGGGCTCCTACAATGAGCAGTTCTTC.

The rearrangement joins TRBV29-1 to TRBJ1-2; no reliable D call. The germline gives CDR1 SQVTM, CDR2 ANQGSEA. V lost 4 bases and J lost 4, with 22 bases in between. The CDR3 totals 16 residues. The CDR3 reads CSVVFGSGGVFYGYTF. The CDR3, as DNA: TGCAGCGTTGTTTTTGGGAGTGGCGGAGTCTTCTATGGCTACACCTTC.

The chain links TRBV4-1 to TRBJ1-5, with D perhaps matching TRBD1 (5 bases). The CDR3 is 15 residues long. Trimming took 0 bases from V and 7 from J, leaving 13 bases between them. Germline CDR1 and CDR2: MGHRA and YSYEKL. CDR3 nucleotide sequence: TGCGCCAGCAGCCAAGATCAGGGAATGAACCAGCCCCAGCATTTT. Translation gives CASSQDQGMNQPQHF.

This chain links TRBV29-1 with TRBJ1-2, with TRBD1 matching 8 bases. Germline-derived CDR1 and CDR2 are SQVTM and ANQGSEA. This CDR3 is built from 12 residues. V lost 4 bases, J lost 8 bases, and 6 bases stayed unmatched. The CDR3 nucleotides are TGCAGCGTTGCAGGGGGCATGGACGGCTACACCTTC. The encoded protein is CSVAGGMDGYTF.

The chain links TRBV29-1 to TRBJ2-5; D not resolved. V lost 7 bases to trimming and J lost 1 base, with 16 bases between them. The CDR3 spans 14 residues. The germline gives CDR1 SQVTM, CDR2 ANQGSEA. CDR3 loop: CSAELRSSQETQYF. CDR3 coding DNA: TGCAGCGCCGAGCTCAGGAGTAGCCAAGAGACCCAGTACTTC.

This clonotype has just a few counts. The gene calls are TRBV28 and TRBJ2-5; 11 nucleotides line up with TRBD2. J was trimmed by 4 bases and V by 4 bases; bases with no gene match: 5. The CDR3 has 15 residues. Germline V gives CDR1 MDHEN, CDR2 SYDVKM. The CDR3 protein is CASSSPSGRIETQYF. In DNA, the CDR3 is TGTGCCAGCAGTTCACCTAGCGGGAGGATAGAGACCCAGTACTTC.

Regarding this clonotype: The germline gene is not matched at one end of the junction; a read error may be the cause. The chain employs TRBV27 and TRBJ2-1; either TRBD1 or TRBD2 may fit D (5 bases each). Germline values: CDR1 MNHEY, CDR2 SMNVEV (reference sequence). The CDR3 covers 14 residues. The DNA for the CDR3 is TGTGCCAGCAGTTTAGGGGGTTGGAACAATGAGCAGTCCTTC. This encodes CASSLGGWNNEQSF.

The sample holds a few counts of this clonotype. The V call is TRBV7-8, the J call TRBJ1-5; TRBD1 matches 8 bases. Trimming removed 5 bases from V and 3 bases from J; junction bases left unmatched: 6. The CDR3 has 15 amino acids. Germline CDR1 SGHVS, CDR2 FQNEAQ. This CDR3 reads CASSTQGGVNQPQHF. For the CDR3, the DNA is TGTGCCAGCAGCACACAGGGGGGAGTCAATCAGCCCCAGCATTTT. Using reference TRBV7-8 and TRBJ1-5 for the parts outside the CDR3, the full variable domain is GAGVSQSPRYKVAKRGQDVALRCDPISGHVSLFWYQQALGQGPEFLTYFQNEAQLDKSGLPSDRFFAERPEGSVSTLKIQRTQQEDSAVYLCASSTQGGVNQPQHFGDGTRLSIL.

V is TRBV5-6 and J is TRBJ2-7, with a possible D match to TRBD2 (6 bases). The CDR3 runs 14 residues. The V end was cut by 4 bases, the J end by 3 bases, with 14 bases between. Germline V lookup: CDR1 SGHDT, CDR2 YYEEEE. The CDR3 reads CASSPRGIDYEQYF. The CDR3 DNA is TGTGCCAGCAGCCCGCGGGGAATCGACTACGAGCAGTACTTC.

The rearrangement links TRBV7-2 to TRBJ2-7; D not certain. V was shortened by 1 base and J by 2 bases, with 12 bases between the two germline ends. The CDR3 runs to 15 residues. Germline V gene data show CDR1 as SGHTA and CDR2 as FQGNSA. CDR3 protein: CASSLVNRGPYEQYF. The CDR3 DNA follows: TGTGCCAGCAGCTTAGTGAACCGCGGCCCCTACGAGCAGTACTTC.

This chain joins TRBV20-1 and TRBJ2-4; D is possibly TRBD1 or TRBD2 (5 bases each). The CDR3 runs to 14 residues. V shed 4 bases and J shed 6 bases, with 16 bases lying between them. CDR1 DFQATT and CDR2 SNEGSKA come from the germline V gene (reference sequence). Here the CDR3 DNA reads TGCAGTGCTACTCGGGACGGACGGGGAAACATTCAGTACTTC. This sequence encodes CSATRDGRGNIQYF.